Shown below are 32 T cell receptor beta chains from a single sample sequenced in a study of beta chain features in type 1 diabetes. Every bit of the isolated RNA underwent reverse transcription, so sequencing read expressed TCRB transcripts. Only in-frame clones appear in the TCRdb table, and some are missing; sequencing was by immunoSEQ multiplex PCR. In the table there are 250,000 to 350,000 clones, 12% to 15% of which are singletons. Sequencing was done on a sample of central memory CD4+ T cells from blood. These receptor sequences come from a young man in good health.

This clone was seen only a few times. The V and J genes are TRBV5-6 and TRBJ2-4, with a possible D match to TRBD2 (5 bases). The V gene's germline CDR1 is SGHDT and CDR2 YYEEEE. Trimming shortened V by 0 bases and J by 0 bases, and 13 bases separated the two germline ends. The CDR3 loop spans 17 amino acids. The CDR3 DNA sequence: TGTGCCAGCAGCTTGGGGGAGCTACGCCTAGCCAAAAACATTCAGTACTTC. It encodes CASSLGELRLAKNIQYF.

In its sample, this clone was seen a few times. The chain has TRBV16 and TRBJ2-7; D is perhaps TRBD1 (6 bases). In germline, CDR1 is KGHSY, CDR2 FQNENV. The CDR3 has 16 residues. V was trimmed by 5 bases and J by 0 bases, leaving 17 bases between them. CDR3 region: CASSANRQVGSYEQYF. CDR3 nucleotide sequence: TGTGCCAGCAGCGCGAACCGACAGGTAGGCTCCTACGAGCAGTACTTC.

The sample holds a few counts of this clone. V is TRBV15 and J is TRBJ2-5; TRBD2 agrees at 7 bases. This CDR3 has 15 residues. The V gene's germline CDR1 is LNHNV and CDR2 YYDKDF (reference sequence). Trimming cost V 1 base and J 5 bases; bases outside gene matches: 7. This CDR3 reads CATSRAGGSQETQYF. In DNA form, the CDR3 reads TGTGCCACCAGCAGAGCCGGGGGGAGTCAGGAGACCCAGTACTTC.

The sample holds a few counts of this clone. The J gene is TRBJ2-6, the V gene TRBV2; no clear D. V lost 5 bases to trimming and J lost 0 bases, with 17 bases between them. Germline-derived CDR1 and CDR2 are SNHLY and FYNNEI. This CDR3 contains 18 residues. Here the CDR3 DNA reads TGTGCCAGCAGTAGCCCGGGCCAGAAAAGCTCTGGGGCCAACGTCCTGACTTTC. Protein product: CASSSPGQKSSGANVLTF. The full variable domain, in which reference TRBV2 and TRBJ2-6 provide the parts outside the CDR3, is EPEVTQTPSHQVTQMGQEVILRCVPISNHLYFYWYRQILGQKVEFLVSFYNNEISEKSEIFDDQFSVERPDGSNFTLKIRSTKLEDSAMYFCASSSPGQKSSGANVLTFGAGSRLTVL.

In this sample, this clone turned up a few times. The chain recombines TRBV4-1 with TRBJ1-5; no definite D call. The ends were cut back, 1 base at V and 6 bases at J, with 13 bases in the middle. The germline CDR1 and CDR2 sequences are MGHRA and YSYEKL. This CDR3 comprises 15 residues. As DNA, the CDR3 is TGCGCCAGCAGCCAAGGTCTTCGGACGGCTCAGCCCCAGCATTTT. The encoded protein is CASSQGLRTAQPQHF.

V and J are TRBV11-3 and TRBJ2-7; 7 bases align to TRBD2. The CDR3 consists of 15 residues. CDR1 is SGHNT and CDR2 is YENEEA in the germline V gene. The J segment lost 4 bases and the V segment lost 0 bases, leaving 6 bases of the junction unmatched. The CDR3 loop is CASSLELAAGYEQYF. The CDR3 nucleotides are TGTGCCAGCAGCTTAGAGCTAGCGGCTGGATACGAGCAGTACTTC.

This clone was picked up a small number of times. The V call is TRBV19, the J call TRBJ1-5; D ambiguous. CDR1 is LNHDA and CDR2 is SQIVND in the germline V gene (reference sequence). The V gene lost 4 bases and the J gene lost 3 bases, with 10 bases spanning the gap. CDR3 length equals 14 residues. CDR3 sequence reads: CASSTWLTNQPQHF. The CDR3 nucleotides are TGTGCCAGTAGTACCTGGCTGACCAATCAGCCCCAGCATTTT.

The chain uses TRBV10-1 and TRBJ2-7, with TRBD1 identical over 7 bases. Looked up from germline, CDR1 is WNHNN and CDR2 is SYGVQD (reference sequence). The CDR3 is made up of 14 amino acids. J gave up 3 bases and V 8 bases, and 10 bases lay outside the gene matches. CDR3 nucleotide sequence: TGCGCCAGCTCTGGGGCAGGGGGACACTACGAGCAGTACTTC. The encoded protein is CASSGAGGHYEQYF.

The chain employs TRBV11-2 and TRBJ1-6; D ambiguous. The germline V and J ends were trimmed by 1 base and 7 bases, with 8 bases remaining between them. Germline V lookup: CDR1 SGHAT, CDR2 FQNNGV. CDR3 length: 14 amino acids. The CDR3: CASSLARANSPLHF. The CDR3 DNA is TGTGCCAGCAGCTTAGCACGGGCCAATTCACCCCTCCACTTT.

With regard to this clone: Being one base from a much bigger clone, this may be a read error. Other DNA sequences from this sample encode an identical CDR3 as well. The chain links TRBV5-1 to TRBJ2-2, with D unclear. The CDR3 totals 12 residues. Trimming removed 3 bases from V and 0 bases from J, with 0 bases in between. Germline values: CDR1 SGHRS, CDR2 YFSETQ. The CDR3 loop reads CASSSNTGELFF. In DNA form, the CDR3 reads TGCGCCAGCAGCTCGAACACCGGGGAGCTGTTTTTT.

This clone appeared a few times. This rearrangement joins TRBV7-8 to TRBJ2-5; the match to TRBD1 covers 7 bases. V was clipped by 1 base and J by 3 bases; unmatched bases: 2. The CDR3 is 14 amino acids. Germline V CDR1 and CDR2: SGHVS, FQNEAQ. In DNA, the CDR3 is TGTGCCAGCAGCTTAGAGACAGGGAAAGAGACCCAGTACTTC. Its translation: CASSLETGKETQYF.

This clone was seen just once. The V and J genes are TRBV9 and TRBJ2-3; 12 positions agree with TRBD1. V was clipped by 3 bases and J by 6 bases; unmatched bases: 8. Germline assignment: CDR1 SGDLS and CDR2 YYNGEE. This CDR3 contains 16 residues. As DNA, the CDR3 is TGTGCCAGCAGCGCCTGGGGACAGGGGGCGGCGGATACGCAGTATTTT. It is translated as CASSAWGQGAADTQYF.

This clone was detected only a few times. V gene TRBV9 combines with J gene TRBJ1-2; D perhaps matches TRBD1 (5 bases). Germline V lookup: CDR1 SGDLS, CDR2 YYNGEE. V lost 4 bases and J lost 4, with 11 bases in between. This CDR3 has 13 amino acids. This chain's CDR3 is CASSLGVGYGYTF. DNA for the CDR3: TGTGCCAGCAGCTTAGGGGTCGGCTATGGCTACACCTTC.

Here the CDR3 reads CASRIQGEVEKLFF. CDR3 nucleotide sequence: TGTGCCAGCAGAATACAGGGAGAGGTCGAAAAACTGTTTTTT. This chain connects TRBV27 to TRBJ1-4, with D maybe TRBD1 (6 bases). Germline-derived CDR1 and CDR2 are MNHEY and SMNVEV (reference sequence). The CDR3 is 14 residues long. Trimming pared 6 bases from V and 8 bases from J, leaving 16 bases between.

This clone was found once. The chain is built from TRBV7-9 and TRBJ2-5; D may be TRBD2 (6 bases). Germline loops: CDR1 SEHNR, CDR2 FQNEAQ (reference sequence). This CDR3 spans 15 amino acids. V lost 5 bases and J lost 5, with 18 bases in between. The CDR3 reads CASSPPSSVRETQYF. The DNA for the CDR3 is TGTGCCAGCAGCCCCCCCTCTAGCGTTCGGGAGACCCAGTACTTC.

This clone was counted many times. The chain employs TRBV7-9 and TRBJ2-7, with 7 bases matching TRBD1. This CDR3 is built from 14 residues. Per germline, CDR1 SEHNR and CDR2 FQNEAQ (reference sequence). V shed 4 bases and J 9 bases; nucleotides not matched to a gene: 12. The CDR3 nucleotides read TGTGCCAGCAGCTCCGGGACAGCGGTCGGTGGGCAGTACTTC. It encodes CASSSGTAVGGQYF.

The chain uses TRBV4-3 and TRBJ1-6; no reliable D call. Trimming left V 0 bases short and J 0 bases short, with 9 bases between. CDR3 length: 17 residues. Looked up from germline, CDR1 is LGHNA and CDR2 is YSLEER. CDR3 sequence: CASSQDGPSSYNSPLHF. CDR3 coding DNA: TGCGCCAGCAGCCAAGATGGCCCAAGCTCCTATAATTCACCCCTCCACTTT.

The table lists this clone with a few counts. This chain joins TRBV11-1 and TRBJ2-2; D might be TRBD1 (5 bases). The V gene's germline CDR1 is SGHAT and CDR2 FQDESV (reference sequence). This CDR3 region has 15 residues. V was clipped by 7 bases and J by 2 bases, with 14 bases between them. The DNA for the CDR3 is TGTGCCAGCAAGATCGGTAGGGGAAACACCGGGGAGCTGTTTTTT. It yields the protein CASKIGRGNTGELFF.

This clone was seen a handful of times. The chain employs TRBV7-2 and TRBJ1-4, with D possibly being TRBD1 (5 bases). This CDR3 has 18 amino acids. V lost 5 bases and J lost 2, with 21 bases in between. Germline V gene sequence: CDR1 SGHTA, CDR2 FQGNSA. CDR3 amino acids: CASSRRTDLGVTNEKLFF. In nucleotides, the CDR3 is TGTGCCAGCAGCAGACGGACGGATCTAGGGGTGACTAATGAAAAACTGTTTTTT.

The sample holds a few counts of this clone. The chain uses TRBV18 and TRBJ1-4; no clear D gene. V was pared by 2 bases and J by 8 bases, with 9 bases between. In germline, CDR1 is KGHSH, CDR2 LQKENI. CDR3 length: 13 amino acids. The CDR3, as DNA: TGTGCCAGCTCACCAGGGCGCAGCGAAAAACTGTTTTTT. Translating gives CASSPGRSEKLFF.

The sample holds a few counts of this clone. This rearrangement joins TRBV7-8 to TRBJ2-6; 10 bases are a match to TRBD1. The V gene end was trimmed by 3 bases and the J gene end by 12 bases; junction bases not matched to a gene: 5. Germline CDR1 is SGHVS and CDR2 is FQNEAQ. This CDR3 has 14 amino acids. In DNA form, the CDR3 reads TGTGCCAGCAGCTTCCCGGGACAGGGGATCGTCCTGACTTTC. This gives the protein CASSFPGQGIVLTF.

V gene TRBV13 combines with J gene TRBJ2-3; D gene uncertain. With 0 bases removed from V and 2 bases from J, the gap between germline ends came to 15 bases. CDR1 and CDR2 from the germline V gene are PRHDT and FYEKMQ (reference sequence). The CDR3 spans 17 residues. The chain's CDR3 is CASSLGQDAINTDTQYF. Written as DNA, the CDR3 is TGTGCCAGCAGCTTAGGCCAGGACGCAATAAACACAGATACGCAGTATTTT.

This clone was recorded a few times. The V and J genes are TRBV7-2 and TRBJ1-5; 7 nucleotides line up with TRBD1. Unmatched junction bases numbered 6, after V lost 4 bases and J lost 3 bases. The length of the CDR3 is 15 residues. CDR1 is SGHTA and CDR2 is FQGNSA in the germline V gene. Here the CDR3 DNA reads TGTGCCAGCAGCTCCCCGGACAGGAACAATCAGCCCCAGCATTTT. Encoded protein: CASSSPDRNNQPQHF. The complete variable domain, with remaining parts taken from reference TRBV7-2 and TRBJ1-5, reads GAGVSQSPSNKVTEKGKDVELRCDPISGHTALYWYRQSLGQGLEFLIYFQGNSAPDKSGLPSDRFSAERTGGSVSTLTIQRTQQEDSAVYLCASSSPDRNNQPQHFGDGTRLSIL.

A few counts support this clone. DNA of the CDR3: TGTGCCAGCAGCTACTCCTACAATGAGCAGTTCTTC. Its translation: CASSYSYNEQFF. The chain combines TRBV25-1 with TRBJ2-1, with D hard to call. Looked up from germline, CDR1 is MGHDK and CDR2 is SYGVNS. Trimming took off 6 bases at V and 0 bases at J, with 3 bases between the two ends. CDR3 length: 12 residues.

This clone was seen a handful of times. The chain has TRBV11-1 and TRBJ2-1; TRBD2 matches at 12 bases. V gave up 4 bases and J gave up 10 bases; unmatched junction bases: 14. The CDR3 spans 17 residues. CDR1 is SGHAT and CDR2 is FQDESV in the germline V gene (reference sequence). As DNA, the CDR3 is TGTGCCAGCAGCTCTAGGCCTAGCGGGAGGGCCCTACGGGAGCAGTTCTTC. Residues: CASSSRPSGRALREQFF.

The V and J genes are TRBV6-1 and TRBJ2-5; a possible D gene is TRBD2 (7 bases). In germline, CDR1 is MNHNS, CDR2 SASEGT. This CDR3 comprises 16 residues. Trimming stripped 0 bases from V and 4 bases from J, with 15 bases between. The CDR3 protein is CASSEALTGGGETQYF. The CDR3 DNA sequence: TGTGCCAGCAGTGAAGCGCTAACGGGGGGCGGAGAGACCCAGTACTTC.

This clone has a handful of counts. V and J are TRBV7-2 and TRBJ2-7; 10 nucleotides agree with TRBD2. Germline loops: CDR1 SGHTA, CDR2 FQGNSA. The CDR3 covers 18 residues. V shed 5 bases and J 5 bases; nucleotides not matched to a gene: 18. CDR3 nucleotide sequence: TGTGCCAGCAGCCCTCGGACAGGGCGTAGCGGGAGGACCCACGAGCAGTACGTC. It codes for CASSPRTGRSGRTHEQYV.

This clone was detected ten times or more. The chain uses TRBV5-4 and TRBJ1-1, with D possibly TRBD1 on 5 matching bases. The CDR3 spans 15 residues. Trimming pared 3 bases from V and 3 bases from J, leaving 15 bases between. In germline, CDR1 is SGHNT, CDR2 YYREEE (reference sequence). The CDR3 DNA follows: TGTGCCAGCAGCTCGAGGAGGGGTCTCGACACTGAAGCTTTCTTT. Its protein is CASSSRRGLDTEAFF. The variable domain in full, with the rest retrieved from reference TRBV5-4 and TRBJ1-1, is ETGVTQSPTHLIKTRGQQVTLRCSSQSGHNTVSWYQQALGQGPQFIFQYYREEENGRGNFPPRFSGLQFPNYSSELNVNALELDDSALYLCASSSRRGLDTEAFFGQGTRLTVV.

In its sample, this clone was seen many times. This sequence joins TRBV7-2 and TRBJ2-5, with 12 bases fitting TRBD2. The CDR3 extends over 15 amino acids. The V gene end was trimmed by 5 bases and the J gene end by 13 bases; junction bases not matched to a gene: 14. CDR1 is SGHTA and CDR2 is FQGNSA in the germline V gene. The CDR3 DNA reads as TGTGCCAGCAGCAAGAGGCTAGCGGGGGGGAACGCGCCGTACTTC. Translated: CASSKRLAGGNAPYF.

The rearrangement uses TRBV14 and TRBJ2-1; 8 bases fit TRBD1. The CDR3 extends over 15 amino acids. CDR1 and CDR2 (germline): SGHDN, FVKESK. J lost 8 bases, V lost 3 bases, and 9 bases had no gene match. Written as DNA, the CDR3 is TGTGCCAGCAGCCACCGAAGACAGGGGTTGCATGAGCAGTTCTTC. Its protein product is CASSHRRQGLHEQFF.

The CDR3 reads CASSLEDGDGYTF. The CDR3, as DNA: TGTGCCAGCAGCTTGGAGGACGGGGATGGCTACACCTTC. The rearrangement uses TRBV5-4 and TRBJ1-2; D is uncertain. Trimming shortened V by 0 bases and J by 6 bases, and 9 bases separated the two germline ends. This CDR3 region has 13 residues. Per germline, CDR1 SGHNT and CDR2 YYREEE (reference sequence).

This clone was seen only a few times. The chain links TRBV4-1 to TRBJ2-5; TRBD1 is a possible D gene (5 bases). The germline CDR1 and CDR2 sequences are MGHRA and YSYEKL. Trimming shortened V by 1 base and J by 4 bases, and 7 bases separated the two germline ends. The CDR3 sequence is 13 residues long. CDR3 residues: CASSQGTLETQYF. DNA of the CDR3: TGCGCCAGCAGCCAAGGGACACTAGAGACCCAGTACTTC.